The clone carrying this T cell receptor beta chain came up many times. The antigen is undetermined. In germline, CDR1 is MDHEN, CDR2 SYDVKM. The V end was cut by 6 bases, the J end by 2 bases, with 12 bases between. This CDR3 contains 14 residues. The data belong to a study of T cell repertoires in cytomegalovirus infection. Study as a whole: Indicated by public TCR beta signatures were CMV infection and matching HLA type. Broader study findings: HLA-C-restricted CMV-specific TCR beta clonotypes prevailed in the ex vivo response. There were carriers of CMV plus the relevant HLA, and cumulative public TCR beta family frequency identified them.

TCRdb ran MiXCR on the reads and lists one entry per CDR3 protein. This table has fewer than 200,000 distinct CDR3 sequences, about an eighth appearing once. The specimen was PBMCs. The sequence was obtained from a human donor in good health (CMV status not recorded). Some clones in this sample may be carry-over from other donors' samples. This chain connects TRBV28 to TRBJ2-3; TRBD2 might be the D (6 bases). The CDR3 nucleotides are TGTGCCAGCAGGACTAGGGGTTACACAGATACGCAGTATTTT. This encodes CASRTRGYTDTQYF.